The 19 T cell receptor beta chains reported below all come from one sample, sequenced in a study of radiation and T cells in renal cell carcinoma (dated by TCRdb to 2019 to 2021). This specimen's time point label, per the study, means: tumor resected at nephrectomy. The treatment or condition label corresponds to: 15 Gy SBRT to primary tumor, nephrectomy 4 weeks later. Library preparation employed the immunoSEQ multiplex PCR assay. In its TCRdb copy, this immuneACCESS table keeps in-frame sequences only and misses some clones. Where compared with another copy, unresolved V genes explain less than half of these, and the others have no known cause. In all, the sample holds around 9,600 clones, and 50% to 75% of those were seen once. The top ten clones comprise roughly 19% of the sample. The source material was tumor tissue, sampled from a patient whose treatment included radiotherapy and nephrectomy. Source of these receptors: a man aged 60 to 69 with renal cell carcinoma.

The chain is built from TRBV29-1 and TRBJ1-4, with D maybe TRBD1 (5 bases). The CDR3 covers 11 residues. Germline V gene lookup returns CDR1 SQVTM and CDR2 ANQGSEA. Trimming took off 1 base at V and 15 bases at J, with 12 bases between the two ends. This CDR3 is CSVEVGLEVFF. In DNA, the CDR3 is TGCAGCGTTGAAGTGGGGCTAGAGGTGTTTTTT.

This clone was observed once. The V call is TRBV30, the J call TRBJ2-7; possibly TRBD1 for D (6 bases). Germline V gene sequence: CDR1 GTSNPN, CDR2 SVGIG (reference sequence). The length of the CDR3 is 14 residues. V lost 2 bases, J lost 6 bases, and 17 bases lay in between. The CDR3 nucleotides read TGTGCCTGGAGTAGAACAGGGAGAGGAAGCGAGCAGTACTTC. This gives the protein CAWSRTGRGSEQYF. The full variable domain, in which reference TRBV30 and TRBJ2-7 provide the parts outside the CDR3, is SQTIHQWPATLVQPVGSPLSLECTVEGTSNPNLYWYRQAAGRGLQLLFYSVGIGQISSEVPQNLSASRPQDRQFILSSKKLLLSDSGFYLCAWSRTGRGSEQYFGPGTRLTVT.

In this sample, this clone turned up once. The chain combines TRBV18 with TRBJ2-7; the match to TRBD2 covers 7 bases. This CDR3 has 15 residues. Germline trimming cut 1 base from V and 2 bases from J; bases unmatched to any gene: 5. Per germline, CDR1 KGHSH and CDR2 LQKENI. CDR3 protein: CASSPHPSGTYEQYF. DNA for the CDR3: TGTGCCAGCTCACCACATCCTAGCGGAACCTACGAGCAGTACTTC.

V usage is TRBV27 and J usage is TRBJ2-7, with D possibly matching TRBD2 (7 bases). Germline V lookup: CDR1 MNHEY, CDR2 SMNVEV (reference sequence). This CDR3 has 17 residues. V lost 6 bases and J lost 3, with 24 bases in between. In DNA form, the CDR3 reads TGTGCCAGCAGCATTACCTCGGCGGGGGCTGCGATCTACGAGCAGTACTTC. It is translated as CASSITSAGAAIYEQYF.

The gene calls are TRBV10-2 and TRBJ2-1; D perhaps matches TRBD1 (5 bases). The CDR3 extends over 12 amino acids. Trimming cost V 4 bases and J 10 bases, with 11 bases left between them. The germline V gene has CDR1 WSHSY and CDR2 SAAADI. The CDR3 here is CASSVGQGEQFF. CDR3 coding DNA: TGCGCCAGCAGTGTAGGTCAGGGAGAGCAGTTCTTC.

This clone qualifies as large. This sequence joins TRBV4-2 and TRBJ2-7, with 12 positions matching TRBD2. Losses at the gene ends were 4 bases for V and 6 bases for J; bases not matched to a gene: 4. This CDR3 region has 14 residues. Per germline, CDR1 LGHNA and CDR2 YNFKEQ. The CDR3 sequence is CASSLTSGSTEQYF. The CDR3 DNA follows: TGTGCCAGCAGCCTGACTAGCGGGAGTACCGAGCAGTACTTC.

Within the sample, this clone is large. V is TRBV19 and J is TRBJ2-7; the D gene could be TRBD1 or TRBD2 (5 bases each). Germline CDR1 reads LNHDA; CDR2 reads SQIVND (reference sequence). The CDR3 runs 14 residues. V gave up 7 bases and J gave up 2 bases, with 15 bases separating them. DNA of the CDR3: TGTGCCAGTACTCAACAGGTGGGACCCTACGAGCAGTACTTC. Its protein is CASTQQVGPYEQYF.

The chain couples TRBV29-1 to TRBJ2-7; D remains unclear. Germline V lookup: CDR1 SQVTM, CDR2 ANQGSEA. CDR3 length: 13 residues. V lost 7 bases and J 9 bases, leaving 22 bases between the germline ends. CDR3 DNA: TGCAGCGCCACCGCAGCGCAGTCTTGGGGGCAGTACTTC. It yields the protein CSATAAQSWGQYF.

The V call is TRBV19, the J call TRBJ1-3, with a possible D match to TRBD1 (5 bases). The CDR3 is 14 residues long. Trimming removed 10 bases at V and 1 base at J, with 14 bases between. Germline loops: CDR1 LNHDA, CDR2 SQIVND (reference sequence). As DNA, the CDR3 is TGTGCCACCACCCGGGGGGGATCTGGAAACACCATATATTTT. It specifies CATTRGGSGNTIYF.

The rearrangement joins TRBV19 to TRBJ2-1; the match to TRBD1 covers 7 bases. The germline CDR1 and CDR2 sequences are LNHDA and SQIVND (reference sequence). J lost 0 bases, V lost 2 bases, and 1 base had no gene match. This CDR3 has 15 residues. Here the CDR3 DNA reads TGTGCCAGTAGTATACCAGGGGGCTCCTACAATGAGCAGTTCTTC. This gives the protein CASSIPGGSYNEQFF.

The V gene is TRBV2, the J gene TRBJ2-7; D perhaps matches TRBD1 (6 bases). The CDR3 extends over 13 amino acids. The germline CDR1 and CDR2 sequences are SNHLY and FYNNEI. Trimming cost V 6 bases and J 2 bases, with 11 bases left between them. The CDR3 loop reads CASSWTATYEQYF. The DNA of the CDR3 is TGTGCCAGCAGCTGGACAGCCACCTACGAGCAGTACTTC.

This clone was observed a single time. V usage is TRBV19 and J usage is TRBJ1-5; 8 nucleotides line up with TRBD1. The CDR3 totals 14 residues. The germline V gene encodes CDR1 LNHDA and CDR2 SQIVND (reference sequence). The trim removed 7 bases at V and 11 bases at J, leaving 13 bases unmatched. The CDR3 nucleotides read TGTGCCAGTACCCCGGGACAGGCAGGCAACTCCCAGCATTTT. Translation gives CASTPGQAGNSQHF.

The chain is built from TRBV7-5 and TRBJ1-2. TRBV7-5 is shown as a pseudogene. The CDR3 is 14 residues long. The CDR3 bases are TGTGCCAGAAATCATCTAGGAAAGACCTATGGCTACACCTTC. It specifies CARNHLGKTYGYTF.

This clone is medium-sized in the sample. The V gene is TRBV2, the J gene TRBJ1-2, with D perhaps TRBD1 (5 bases). CDR1 and CDR2 (germline): SNHLY, FYNNEI. The CDR3 is 13 residues long. V lost 4 bases and J lost 4, with 10 bases in between. CDR3 nucleotide sequence: TGTGCCAGCAGTGGAGAGGGGATCTATGGCTACACCTTC. This sequence encodes CASSGEGIYGYTF. The full variable domain, with the rest looked up from reference TRBV2 and TRBJ1-2, is EPEVTQTPSHQVTQMGQEVILRCVPISNHLYFYWYRQILGQKVEFLVSFYNNEISEKSEIFDDQFSVERPDGSNFTLKIRSTKLEDSAMYFCASSGEGIYGYTFGSGTRLTVV.

The chain links TRBV29-1 to TRBJ1-4; D perhaps matches TRBD1 (6 bases). Trimming removed 1 base at V and 7 bases at J, with 10 bases between. Germline lookup yields CDR1 SQVTM and CDR2 ANQGSEA. This CDR3 is 13 amino acids long. The CDR3 DNA sequence: TGCAGCGTTGAAGGGACAGATCCTGAAAAACTGTTTTTT. Translated: CSVEGTDPEKLFF.

This chain connects TRBV29-1 to TRBJ2-7; 7 bases align to TRBD2. This CDR3 has 12 residues. V lost 4 bases and J lost 0; bases outside the gene matches: 0. CDR1 is SQVTM and CDR2 is ANQGSEA in the germline V gene. The CDR3: CSVGGGSYEQYF. The DNA of the CDR3 is TGCAGCGTTGGCGGGGGCTCCTACGAGCAGTACTTC.

The rearrangement links TRBV15 to TRBJ2-7; the match to TRBD1 covers 7 bases. Trimming removed 0 bases from V and 2 bases from J; junction bases left unmatched: 4. CDR1 LNHNV and CDR2 YYDKDF come from the germline V gene (reference sequence). CDR3 length: 15 residues. This CDR3 reads CATSRDRGQTYEQYF. In DNA, the CDR3 is TGTGCCACCAGCAGAGATCGGGGACAGACCTACGAGCAGTACTTC.

V and J are TRBV11-3 and TRBJ2-1; a possible D gene is TRBD2 (5 bases). Germline V gives CDR1 SGHNT, CDR2 YENEEA. Trimming shortened V by 3 bases and J by 9 bases, and 12 bases separated the two germline ends. This CDR3 is 13 amino acids long. This CDR3 reads CASSFPGEGEQFF. Written as DNA, the CDR3 is TGTGCCAGCAGCTTCCCCGGCGAGGGTGAGCAGTTCTTC.

Points on this clone: The same CDR3 can be traced to other DNA sequences in this sample. The V and J genes are TRBV10-1 and TRBJ2-7; D tentatively reads TRBD1 or TRBD2 (5 bases each). Germline V gene lookup returns CDR1 WNHNN and CDR2 SYGVQD (reference sequence). The V end lost 6 bases, the J end lost 0 bases, and 12 bases lay between the germline ends. The CDR3 length is 14 residues. The chain's CDR3 is CASSGALSSYEQYF. CDR3 coding DNA: TGCGCCAGCAGCGGGGCATTGAGCTCCTACGAGCAGTACTTC.